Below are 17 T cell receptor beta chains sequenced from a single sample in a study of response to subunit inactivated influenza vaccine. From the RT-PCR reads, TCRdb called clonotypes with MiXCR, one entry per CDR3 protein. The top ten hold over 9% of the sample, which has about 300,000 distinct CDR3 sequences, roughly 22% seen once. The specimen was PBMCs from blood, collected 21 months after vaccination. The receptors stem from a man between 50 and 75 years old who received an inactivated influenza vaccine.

The CDR3 DNA sequence: TGTGCCAGCAGCCTGGGACTAGCGGGAGCTGATGAGCAGTTCTTC. As protein: CASSLGLAGADEQFF. The chain joins TRBV7-9 to TRBJ2-1; 14 nucleotides agree with TRBD2. CDR1 SEHNR and CDR2 FQNEAQ come from the germline V gene (reference sequence). This CDR3 is built from 15 residues. Trimming cost V 5 bases and J 8 bases; bases outside gene matches: 5. The variable domain in full, completed from reference TRBV7-9 and TRBJ2-1, reads DTGVSQNPRHKITKRGQNVTFRCDPISEHNRLYWYRQTLGQGPEFLTYFQNEAQLEKSRLLSDRFSAERPKGSFSTLEIQRTEQGDSAMYLCASSLGLAGADEQFFGPGTRLTVL.

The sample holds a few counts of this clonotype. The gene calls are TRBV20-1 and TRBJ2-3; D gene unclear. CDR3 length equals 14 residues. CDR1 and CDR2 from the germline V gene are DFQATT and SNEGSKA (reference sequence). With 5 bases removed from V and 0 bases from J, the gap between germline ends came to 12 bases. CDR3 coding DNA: TGCAGTGCTCATGGGCCTTCTAGCACAGATACGCAGTATTTT. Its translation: CSAHGPSSTDTQYF.

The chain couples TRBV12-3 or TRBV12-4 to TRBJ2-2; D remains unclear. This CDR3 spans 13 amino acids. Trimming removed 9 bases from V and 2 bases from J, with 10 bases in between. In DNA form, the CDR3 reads TGTGCCAGTCCAGCGAGAAACACCGGGGAGCTGTTTTTT. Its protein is CASPARNTGELFF.

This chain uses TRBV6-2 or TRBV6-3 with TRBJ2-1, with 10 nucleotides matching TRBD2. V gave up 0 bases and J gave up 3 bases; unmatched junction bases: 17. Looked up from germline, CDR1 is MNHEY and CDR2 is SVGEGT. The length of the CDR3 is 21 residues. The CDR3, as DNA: TGTGCCAGCAGTTACTCGGTGGGCTTAGAGGCTAGCGGGAGCTTCTACAATGAGCAGTTCTTC. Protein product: CASSYSVGLEASGSFYNEQFF.

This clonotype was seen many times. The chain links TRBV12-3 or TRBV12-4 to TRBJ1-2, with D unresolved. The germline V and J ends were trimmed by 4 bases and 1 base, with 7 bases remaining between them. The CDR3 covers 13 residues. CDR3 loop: CASSSGFNYGYTF. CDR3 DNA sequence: TGTGCCAGCAGTTCGGGGTTTAACTATGGCTACACCTTC.

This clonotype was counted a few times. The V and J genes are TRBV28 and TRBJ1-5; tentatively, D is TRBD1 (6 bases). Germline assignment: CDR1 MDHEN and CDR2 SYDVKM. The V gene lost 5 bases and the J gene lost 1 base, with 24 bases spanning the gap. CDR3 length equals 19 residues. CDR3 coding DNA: TGTGCCAGCAGTCCCCACGACGACAGGCAGGTCATAAGCAATCAGCCCCAGCATTTT. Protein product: CASSPHDDRQVISNQPQHF.

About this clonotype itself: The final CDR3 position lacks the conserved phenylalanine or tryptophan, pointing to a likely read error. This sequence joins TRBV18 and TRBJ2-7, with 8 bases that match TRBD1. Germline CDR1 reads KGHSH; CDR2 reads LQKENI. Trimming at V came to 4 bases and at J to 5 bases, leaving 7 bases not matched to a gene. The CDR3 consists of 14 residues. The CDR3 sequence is CASSLQGAYHEQYC. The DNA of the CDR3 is TGTGCCAGCTCACTTCAGGGGGCCTACCACGAGCAGTACTGC.

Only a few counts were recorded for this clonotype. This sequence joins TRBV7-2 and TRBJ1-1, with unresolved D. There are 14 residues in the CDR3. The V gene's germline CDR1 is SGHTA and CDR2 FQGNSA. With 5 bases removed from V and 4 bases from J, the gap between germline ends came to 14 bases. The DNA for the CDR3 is TGTGCCAGCAGCCCAACAAGGGTGAGCACTGAAGCTTTCTTT. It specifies CASSPTRVSTEAFF.

As DNA, the CDR3 is TGTGCCAGCACCCTGGACAGGGATTACACCGGGGAGCTGTTTTTT. Translating it yields CASTLDRDYTGELFF. V gene TRBV28 combines with J gene TRBJ2-2, with 8 positions matching TRBD1. Germline V gene sequence: CDR1 MDHEN, CDR2 SYDVKM. V lost 7 bases and J lost 3; bases outside the gene matches: 7. This CDR3 contains 15 residues.

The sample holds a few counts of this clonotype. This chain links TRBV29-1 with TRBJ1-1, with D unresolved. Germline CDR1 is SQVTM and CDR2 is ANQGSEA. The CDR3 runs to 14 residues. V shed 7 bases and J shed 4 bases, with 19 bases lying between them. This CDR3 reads CSAAGHLGGTEAFF. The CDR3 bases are TGCAGCGCAGCAGGTCATCTGGGCGGCACTGAAGCTTTCTTT. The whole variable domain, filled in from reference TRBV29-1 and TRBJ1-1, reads SAVISQKPSRDICQRGTSLTIQCQVDSQVTMMFWYRQQPGQSLTLIATANQGSEATYESGFVIDKFPISRPNLTFSTLTVSNMSPEDSSIYLCSAAGHLGGTEAFFGQGTRLTVV.

CDR3 residues: CASSPGLLFYEQYF. In DNA form, the CDR3 reads TGTGCCAGCAGCCCCGGACTACTCTTCTACGAGCAGTACTTC. The J gene is TRBJ2-7, the V gene TRBV5-6, with a weak D call TRBD2 (6 bases). V dropped 4 bases and J dropped 3 bases, with 14 bases sitting between them. The germline gives CDR1 SGHDT, CDR2 YYEEEE. The CDR3 has 14 amino acids. Full variable domain (remainder filled in from reference TRBV5-6 and TRBJ2-7): DAGVTQSPTHLIKTRGQQVTLRCSPKSGHDTVSWYQQALGQGPQFIFQYYEEEERQRGNFPDRFSGHQFPNYSSELNVNALLLGDSALYLCASSPGLLFYEQYFGPGTRLTVT.

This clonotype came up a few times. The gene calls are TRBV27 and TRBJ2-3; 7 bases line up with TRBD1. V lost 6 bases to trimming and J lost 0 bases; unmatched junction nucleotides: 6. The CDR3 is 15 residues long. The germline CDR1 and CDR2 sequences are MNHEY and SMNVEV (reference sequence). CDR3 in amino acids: CASSLGQTSTDTQYF. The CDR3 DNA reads TGTGCCAGCAGCCTGGGACAGACTAGCACAGATACGCAGTATTTT.

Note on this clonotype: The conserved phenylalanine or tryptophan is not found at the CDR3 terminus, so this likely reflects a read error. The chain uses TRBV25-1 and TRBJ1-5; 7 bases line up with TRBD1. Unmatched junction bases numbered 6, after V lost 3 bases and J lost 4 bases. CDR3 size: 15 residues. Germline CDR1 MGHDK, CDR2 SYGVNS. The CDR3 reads CASSDSTGANQPQHV. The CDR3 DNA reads TGTGCCAGCAGTGACTCCACAGGGGCAAATCAGCCCCAGCATGTT.

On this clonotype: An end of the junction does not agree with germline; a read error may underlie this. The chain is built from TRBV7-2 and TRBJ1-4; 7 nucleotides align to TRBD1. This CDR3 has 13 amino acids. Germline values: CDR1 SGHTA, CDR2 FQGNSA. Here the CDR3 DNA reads TGTGCCAGCAGCTTAAGGGGGCGAGAAAAAGTGTTTTTT. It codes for CASSLRGREKVFF.

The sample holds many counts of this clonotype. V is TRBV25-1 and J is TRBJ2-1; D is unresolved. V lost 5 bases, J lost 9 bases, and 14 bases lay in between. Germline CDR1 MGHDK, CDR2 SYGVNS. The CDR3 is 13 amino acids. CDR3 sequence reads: CASSIGHDLEQFF. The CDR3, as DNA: TGTGCCAGCAGTATCGGGCACGATCTTGAGCAGTTCTTC.

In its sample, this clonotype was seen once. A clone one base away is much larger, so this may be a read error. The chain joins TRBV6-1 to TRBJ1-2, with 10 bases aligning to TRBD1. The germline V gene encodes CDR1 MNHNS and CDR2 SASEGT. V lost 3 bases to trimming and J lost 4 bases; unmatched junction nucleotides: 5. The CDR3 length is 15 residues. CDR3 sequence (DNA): TGTGCCAGCAGTGAGGGACAGGGGACCGGCTATGGCTACACCTTC. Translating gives CASSEGQGTGYGYTF.

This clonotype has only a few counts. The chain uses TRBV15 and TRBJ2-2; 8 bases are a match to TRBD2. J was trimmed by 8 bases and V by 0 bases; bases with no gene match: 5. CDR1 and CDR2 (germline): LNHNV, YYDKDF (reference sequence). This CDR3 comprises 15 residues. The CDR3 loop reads CATSREAGVLGELFF. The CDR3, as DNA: TGTGCCACCAGCAGAGAAGCGGGAGTTCTTGGGGAGCTGTTTTTT.